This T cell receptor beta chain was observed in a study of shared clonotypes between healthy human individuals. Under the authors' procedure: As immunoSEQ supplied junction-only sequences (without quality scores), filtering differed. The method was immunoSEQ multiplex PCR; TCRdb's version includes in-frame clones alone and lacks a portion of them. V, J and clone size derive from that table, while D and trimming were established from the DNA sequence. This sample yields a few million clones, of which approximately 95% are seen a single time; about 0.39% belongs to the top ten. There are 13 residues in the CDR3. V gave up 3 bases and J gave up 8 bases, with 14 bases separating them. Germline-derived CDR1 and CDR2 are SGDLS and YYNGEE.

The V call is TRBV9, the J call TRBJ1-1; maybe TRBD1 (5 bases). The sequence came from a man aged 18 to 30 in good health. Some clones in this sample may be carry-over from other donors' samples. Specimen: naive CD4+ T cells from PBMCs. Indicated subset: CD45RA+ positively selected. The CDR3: CASSAEGTEEAFF. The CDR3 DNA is TGTGCCAGCAGCGCAGAAGGGACGGAGGAAGCTTTCTTT.